Listed below are T cell receptor beta chains from one sample, sequenced in a study of blood T cell repertoires in COVID-19. Method: immunoSEQ multiplex PCR; TCRdb's copy keeps in-frame clones and lacks some. The sample has hundreds of thousands of clones, about 88% seen once. Material: PBMCs or T cells enriched from blood (not recorded which). These receptors were collected from a woman in her 40s who had recovered from COVID-19. The CDR3 runs from the conserved cysteine through the conserved F or W. The D gene is left open where the match is weak. Clone size appears in some rows only: once, few, many, or a class for an expanded clone.

abundance: NA; len: 17; j_gene: TRBJ2-3; v_gene: TRBV28; d_gene: NA; CDR3aa: CASSSPLLATGGDTQYF; CDR3nt: TGTGCCAGCAGTTCTCCCTTACTAGCCACTGGGGGAGATACGCAGTATTTT
abundance: NA; len: 15; j_gene: TRBJ2-1; v_gene: TRBV7-2; d_gene: TRBD1; CDR3aa: CASSLDGTAYNEQFF; CDR3nt: TGTGCCAGCAGCTTAGATGGGACAGCGTACAATGAGCAGTTCTTC
abundance: once; len: 13; j_gene: TRBJ2-5; v_gene: TRBV10-2; d_gene: NA; CDR3aa: CASSGREQETQYF; CDR3nt: TGCGCCAGCAGTGGCAGGGAACAAGAGACCCAGTACTTC
abundance: once; len: 13; j_gene: TRBJ2-5; v_gene: TRBV27; d_gene: TRBD2; CDR3aa: CASSSTRGETQYF; CDR3nt: TGTGCCAGCAGTTCCACGCGGGGGGAGACCCAGTACTTC
abundance: NA; len: 12; j_gene: TRBJ2-5; v_gene: TRBV29-1; d_gene: NA; CDR3aa: CSVERGEETQYF; CDR3nt: TGCAGCGTTGAGAGAGGAGAAGAGACCCAGTACTTC
abundance: once; len: 20; j_gene: TRBJ2-3; v_gene: TRBV27; d_gene: TRBD2; CDR3aa: CASSFIVLRGLAGSTDTQYF; CDR3nt: TGTGCCAGCAGTTTTATTGTATTAAGGGGCCTAGCGGGAAGCACAGATACGCAGTATTTT
abundance: NA; len: 15; j_gene: TRBJ2-1; v_gene: TRBV19; d_gene: NA; CDR3aa: CASSAPGTSYNEQFF; CDR3nt: TGTGCCAGTAGTGCGCCCGGGACTTCATACAATGAGCAGTTCTTC
abundance: NA; len: 17; j_gene: TRBJ2-5; v_gene: TRBV7-9; d_gene: TRBD2; CDR3aa: CASSSLALAGGQETQYF; CDR3nt: TGTGCCAGCAGCTCCCTGGCGCTAGCGGGGGGGCAAGAGACCCAGTACTTC
abundance: once; len: 14; j_gene: TRBJ2-7; v_gene: TRBV6-2/TRBV6-3; d_gene: NA; CDR3aa: CASSNRQPLYEQYF; CDR3nt: TGTGCCAGCAGTAACCGACAGCCTTTGTACGAGCAGTACTTC
abundance: once; len: 18; j_gene: TRBJ1-3; v_gene: TRBV3-1/TRBV3-2; d_gene: TRBD1; CDR3aa: CASSRSRGTGASGNTIYF; CDR3nt: TGTGCCAGCAGTCGATCGCGTGGGACAGGGGCCTCTGGAAACACCATATATTTT
abundance: NA; len: 14; j_gene: TRBJ2-2; v_gene: TRBV9; d_gene: NA; CDR3aa: CASSVDINTGELFF; CDR3nt: TGTGCCAGCAGCGTAGACATAAACACCGGGGAGCTGTTTTTT
abundance: NA; len: 14; j_gene: TRBJ1-1; v_gene: TRBV29-1; d_gene: NA; CDR3aa: CSVEIAAANTEAFF; CDR3nt: TGCAGCGTTGAAATAGCAGCTGCGAACACTGAAGCTTTCTTT
abundance: NA; len: 14; j_gene: TRBJ1-1; v_gene: TRBV7-2; d_gene: NA; CDR3aa: CASSLVQGDTEAFF; CDR3nt: TGTGCCAGCAGCTTAGTGCAGGGTGACACTGAAGCTTTCTTT
abundance: once; len: 14; j_gene: TRBJ1-2; v_gene: TRBV5-1; d_gene: NA; CDR3aa: CASSLPGQDYGYTF; CDR3nt: TGCGCCAGCAGCTTACCGGGACAAGATTATGGCTACACCTTC
abundance: NA; len: 13; j_gene: TRBJ1-6; v_gene: TRBV27; d_gene: TRBD1; CDR3aa: CASGQGSNSPLHF; CDR3nt: TGTGCCAGCGGACAGGGCAGTAATTCACCCCTCCACTTT